This entry lists 23 T cell receptor beta chains sequenced from one sample in a study of T cell repertoires in cytomegalovirus infection. TCRdb reanalysed the reads using MiXCR and keeps one entry per CDR3 protein. The table lists hundreds of thousands of distinct CDR3 sequences, 35% of them singletons, with around 2.8% in the top ten. Sequencing input: PBMCs. Source of these receptors: a human donor in good health (CMV status not recorded). Some clones in this sample may be carry-over from other donors' samples.

The V and J genes are TRBV12-3 or TRBV12-4 and TRBJ1-5; D remains ambiguous. The CDR3 runs 15 residues. Trimming pared 3 bases from V and 4 bases from J, leaving 13 bases between. In DNA form, the CDR3 reads TGTGCCAGCAGTTTTCCCCTGATAAAGAATCAGCCCCAGCATTTT. This encodes CASSFPLIKNQPQHF.

A remark on this clonotype: A much larger clone sits a single nucleotide away, making a read error possible. The genes are TRBV7-6 and TRBJ1-6; D unclear. Germline assignment: CDR1 SGHVS and CDR2 FNYEAQ. The CDR3 is 12 amino acids. The CDR3, as DNA: TGTACCAGCAGCCCGATCGGGGAACCCCTCCACTTT. It specifies CTSSPIGEPLHF.

This clonotype has just one count. The chain recombines TRBV28 with TRBJ2-7; maybe TRBD2 (5 bases). V was trimmed by 4 bases and J by 4 bases, leaving 11 bases between them. Germline V lookup: CDR1 MDHEN, CDR2 SYDVKM. CDR3 length: 13 residues. The CDR3, as DNA: TGTGCCAGCAGTTCCTGGACTGGGTACGAGCAGTACTTC. Translation: CASSSWTGYEQYF.

The V gene is TRBV27, the J gene TRBJ2-7; 9 nucleotides align to TRBD1. Trimming at V came to 5 bases and at J to 3 bases, leaving 8 bases not matched to a gene. The CDR3 sequence is 15 residues long. Germline CDR1 reads MNHEY; CDR2 reads SMNVEV (reference sequence). The CDR3 region is CASSISGQGRYEQYF. In DNA form, the CDR3 reads TGTGCCAGCAGTATCTCTGGACAGGGGCGCTACGAGCAGTACTTC.

The V call is TRBV6-1, the J call TRBJ2-1; 10 bases align to TRBD2. Per germline, CDR1 MNHNS and CDR2 SASEGT. The CDR3 spans 19 residues. Trimming at V came to 4 bases and at J to 8 bases, leaving 20 bases not matched to a gene. In DNA, the CDR3 is TGTGCCAGCAGTGGGCCCCCTCGGAAGCGGGAGGGCGGTTGGGATGAGCAGTTCTTC. Its protein is CASSGPPRKREGGWDEQFF.

The chain is built from TRBV4-1 and TRBJ2-5; possible D gene TRBD2, 5 bases. Germline V gives CDR1 MGHRA, CDR2 YSYEKL. The CDR3 length is 14 residues. Between the trimmed V and J ends, which lost 4 bases and 4 bases, there was a span of 13 bases. The CDR3 sequence is CASSPRADPETQYF. The CDR3 nucleotides read TGCGCCAGCAGCCCGAGGGCGGATCCAGAGACCCAGTACTTC.

The rearrangement links TRBV5-1 to TRBJ2-5; 9 bases match TRBD1. The CDR3 is 15 residues long. Per germline, CDR1 SGHRS and CDR2 YFSETQ. The J segment lost 3 bases and the V segment lost 4 bases, leaving 7 bases of the junction unmatched. The chain's CDR3 is CASSDVTGGKETQYF. As DNA, the CDR3 is TGCGCCAGCAGCGACGTGACAGGGGGGAAAGAGACCCAGTACTTC.

This clonotype has a handful of counts. The gene calls are TRBV7-9 and TRBJ2-4, with a possible D match to TRBD1 (5 bases). V lost 4 bases and J lost 0, with 19 bases in between. The CDR3 runs to 18 residues. Germline-derived CDR1 and CDR2 are SEHNR and FQNEAQ (reference sequence). The DNA of the CDR3 is TGTGCCAGCAGCTCCCCCCCAGGGCACCATTTAGCCAAAAACATTCAGTACTTC. Protein sequence: CASSSPPGHHLAKNIQYF.

This clonotype appeared a few times. The chain employs TRBV5-1 and TRBJ2-3, with D perhaps TRBD2 (6 bases). The V end lost 9 bases, the J end lost 1 base, and 21 bases lay between the germline ends. Per the germline V gene, CDR1 is SGHRS and CDR2 is YFSETQ. CDR3 length: 16 amino acids. As DNA, the CDR3 is TGCGCCACCAAAATACCGCGGGGCGAGGGCACAGATACGCAGTATTTT. Its protein is CATKIPRGEGTDTQYF.

The chain combines TRBV9 with TRBJ1-5; possibly TRBD1 for D (5 bases). The CDR3 is 15 amino acids. Trimming cost V 3 bases and J 4 bases, with 14 bases left between them. In germline, CDR1 is SGDLS, CDR2 YYNGEE. CDR3 sequence: CASSEPGQRNQPQHF. CDR3 coding DNA: TGTGCCAGCAGCGAACCAGGGCAGAGGAATCAGCCCCAGCATTTT. Together with reference TRBV9 and TRBJ1-5, the CDR3 gives the full variable domain: DSGVTQTPKHLITATGQRVTLRCSPRSGDLSVYWYQQSLDQGLQFLIQYYNGEERAKGNILERFSAQQFPDLHSELNLSSLELGDSALYFCASSEPGQRNQPQHFGDGTRLSIL.

In this sample, this clonotype turned up many times. V gene TRBV12-3 or TRBV12-4 combines with J gene TRBJ1-6; no definite D call. Trimming removed 6 bases at V and 8 bases at J, with 20 bases between. CDR3 length equals 16 residues. CDR3 nucleotides: TGTGCCAGCAGACTCTACGTCCGGACGGTCGATTCACCCCTCCACTTT. Translated: CASRLYVRTVDSPLHF.

There are a few counts of this clonotype. The V gene is TRBV12-3 or TRBV12-4, the J gene TRBJ1-5; D perhaps matches TRBD1 (5 bases). The CDR3 totals 14 residues. Trimming removed 2 bases from V and 6 bases from J, with 11 bases in between. CDR3 coding DNA: TGTGCCAGCAGTTTAAGCCAGGGAGGTCAGCCCCAGCATTTT. Amino acids: CASSLSQGGQPQHF.

The chain joins TRBV12-3 or TRBV12-4 to TRBJ2-7; D gene uncertain. The CDR3 length is 14 residues. V was trimmed by 6 bases and J by 2 bases, leaving 14 bases between them. As DNA, the CDR3 is TGTGCCAGCAGACCGACGACGGGTGCCTACGAGCAGTACTTC. As protein: CASRPTTGAYEQYF.

The gene calls are TRBV6-1 and TRBJ2-2; TRBD2 is a possible D gene (6 bases). The CDR3 has 14 residues. V was clipped by 7 bases and J by 7 bases, with 16 bases between them. Germline V gene sequence: CDR1 MNHNS, CDR2 SASEGT. CDR3 sequence: CASKAGIAGGELFF. The DNA of the CDR3 is TGTGCCAGCAAGGCGGGAATCGCCGGCGGGGAGCTGTTTTTT.

Regarding this clonotype: One end of the junction fails to match germline, which may point to a read error. The chain links TRBV7-2 to TRBJ1-1; weak D call: TRBD1 (6 bases). The CDR3 length is 17 residues. The germline gives CDR1 SGHTA, CDR2 FQGNSA. The CDR3 here is CASSSFRRAGVNTEDFF. DNA for the CDR3: TGTGCCAGCAGCTCCTTTCGGAGGGCAGGGGTGAACACTGAAGATTTCTTT.

The genes are TRBV6-6 and TRBJ2-5, with D tentatively TRBD2 (5 bases). Germline V CDR1 and CDR2: MNHNY, SVGAGI (reference sequence). This CDR3 region has 14 residues. Trimming cost V 2 bases and J 5 bases, with 12 bases left between them. This chain's CDR3 is CASSYGRVGETQYF. In DNA, the CDR3 is TGTGCCAGCAGTTACGGGCGGGTTGGGGAGACCCAGTACTTC.

The table lists this clonotype with a count of one. This chain links TRBV5-6 with TRBJ2-7, with D hard to call. CDR1 SGHDT and CDR2 YYEEEE come from the germline V gene. The CDR3 has 15 residues. The V end was cut by 3 bases, the J end by 3 bases, with 16 bases between. DNA of the CDR3: TGTGCCAGCAGCTCTTCAAACGGACCGGTCTACGAGCAGTACTTC. The encoded protein is CASSSSNGPVYEQYF.

This clonotype has only a few counts. This chain joins TRBV11-2 and TRBJ2-1, with a possible D match to TRBD1 (5 bases). Trimming pared 4 bases from V and 3 bases from J, leaving 16 bases between. Germline lookup yields CDR1 SGHAT and CDR2 FQNNGV. There are 16 residues in the CDR3. The CDR3 sequence is CASSSRAKSIYNEQFF. The CDR3 DNA reads as TGTGCCAGCAGCTCCAGGGCCAAGAGCATCTACAATGAGCAGTTCTTC.

The chain employs TRBV12-5 and TRBJ2-5; D is undetermined. The CDR3 runs 12 residues. Trimming cost V 6 bases and J 2 bases, with 7 bases left between them. CDR1 and CDR2 (germline): LGHNT, FRNRAP. The CDR3 is CASGYTQETQYF. For the CDR3, the DNA is TGTGCTAGTGGCTACACACAAGAGACCCAGTACTTC. Together with reference TRBV12-5 and TRBJ2-5, the CDR3 gives the full variable domain: DARVTQTPRHKVTEMGQEVTMRCQPILGHNTVFWYRQTMMQGLELLAYFRNRAPLDDSGMPKDRFSAEMPDATLATLKIQPSEPRDSAVYFCASGYTQETQYFGPGTRLLVL.

This chain links TRBV20-1 with TRBJ1-1, with 7 bases matching TRBD1. This CDR3 is built from 14 residues. CDR1 DFQATT and CDR2 SNEGSKA come from the germline V gene (reference sequence). After removal of 0 bases from V and 7 bases from J, the junction contained 8 bases not matched to a gene. CDR3 bases: TGCAGTGCTAGAGATTCTAGAGGGGGCTTTGAAGCTTTCTTT. Protein sequence: CSARDSRGGFEAFF.

The chain is built from TRBV12-3 or TRBV12-4 and TRBJ2-4, with no clear D. There are 17 residues in the CDR3. V lost 3 bases and J lost 0, with 15 bases in between. The CDR3 DNA reads as TGTGCCAGCAGTTTCTGGGGTGGTTTACTAGCCAAAAACATTCAGTACTTC. This codes for CASSFWGGLLAKNIQYF.

The gene calls are TRBV6-6 and TRBJ1-5; D unclear. The ends were cut back, 5 bases at V and 5 bases at J, with 10 bases in the middle. There are 13 residues in the CDR3. The germline gives CDR1 MNHNY, CDR2 SVGAGI (reference sequence). CDR3 region: CASSRVADQPQHF. The CDR3 DNA reads as TGTGCCAGCAGTCGCGTTGCGGATCAGCCCCAGCATTTT.

The rearrangement uses TRBV20-1 and TRBJ2-4; 9 bases match TRBD1. With V trimmed by 4 bases and J by 9 bases, 13 bases remained unmatched. The CDR3 is 15 residues long. Looked up from germline, CDR1 is DFQATT and CDR2 is SNEGSKA (reference sequence). CDR3 DNA sequence: TGCAGTGCTAATCCGACCGGGACAGGGTCGGCCATTCAGTACTTC. Its translation: CSANPTGTGSAIQYF.